Listed here is a single TCR beta chain. The data were obtained in a study of CD8+ T cells in alopecia areata. Noted treatment: oral pan-JAK inhibitor, 5-10 mg twice daily. Investigators isolated RNA and reverse transcribed it into cDNA to act as the sequencing template. Only in-frame clones appear in the TCRdb table, and some are missing; sequencing was by immunoSEQ multiplex PCR. This table holds approximately 300,000 clones, more than 45% found once. This CDR3 spans 15 amino acids. Germline V CDR1 and CDR2: SGHNT, YYREEE (reference sequence). J lost 1 base, V lost 1 base, and 3 bases had no gene match.

The source of this sequence is a human donor with alopecia areata. The gene calls are TRBV5-4 and TRBJ2-5; 8 bases agree with TRBD2. Sequences were derived from CD4+ T cells sorted from blood, sampled at week 24, from a patient treated with tofacitinib. Here the CDR3 reads CASSLYSGVQETQYF. CDR3 nucleotide sequence: TGTGCCAGCAGCTTGTATAGCGGGGTCCAAGAGACCCAGTACTTC.